The entry that follows covers one T cell receptor (beta chain) sequence. Its specificity is not known. This record comes from a study of T cell responses to AZD1222 COVID-19 vaccine. Overall study findings and caveats: There were mostly white British donors and more females than males, and clonal diversity was possibly underestimated.

Second doses at about 4 or about 12 weeks were pooled. The germline CDR1 and CDR2 sequences are SGHRS and YFSETQ. V was clipped by 4 bases and J by 3 bases, with 16 bases between them. The CDR3 totals 15 residues. Here immunoSEQ multiplex PCR was the method, and the copy in TCRdb shows in-frame clones only, minus some. The repertoire holds about 150,000 clones, with more than 85% as singletons. The material sequenced was peripheral blood, taken 28 days after the second AZD1222 dose. J is TRBJ1-1 and V is TRBV5-1, with D unclear. This receptor was identified in an adult who received the AZD1222 COVID-19 vaccine. The CDR3 loop reads CASSPPLGSDTEAFF. In nucleotides, the CDR3 is TGCGCCAGCAGCCCCCCCCTAGGGTCAGACACTGAAGCTTTCTTT. Using reference TRBV5-1 and TRBJ1-1 for the parts outside the CDR3, the full variable domain is KAGVTQTPRYLIKTRGQQVTLSCSPISGHRSVSWYQQTPGQGLQFLFEYFSETQRNKGNFPGRFSGRQFSNSRSEMNVSTLELGDSALYLCASSPPLGSDTEAFFGQGTRLTVV.